One T cell receptor delta chain is described in this entry. Its antigen is still unknown. No much larger clone is present one base from it, and per-base qualities are unavailable. V loses 0 bases at its end and J loses 3 bases; junction bases beyond the gene matches: 17. CDR1 and CDR2, per the germline V gene, are TSWWSYY and QGS. Reading from cysteine to phenylalanine, the CDR3 counts 21 amino acids. The retained sequence is limited to the CDR3, 63 bases, with the frame set at the first base. This specimen comes from a study of Vδ1+ human thymocytes (dated by TCRdb to the late 2010s). Study-wide context: As a data resource, the study described the mRNA-level TRG and TRD CDR3 repertoires found in highly purified Vdelta1+ thymocytes taken from young children. Validation of the multiplex-based CDR3 amplicon strategy against 5'RACE-based CDR3 amplicon generation methods had been performed previously. Summary of the overall study and its limitations: Donors shared many TRG clonotypes (up to 6.9x10^3), but TRD repertoires were essentially private, with at most 130 shared. The use of highly purified populations and single-cell validation was advised by the authors, since misinterpretation of bulk repertoire data could be caused by unexpected Vdelta2 sequences. Even though sort purity was high, around 19% of thymic TRD sequences were Vdelta2 (and few were Vdelta3), which was not the case for the peripheral blood Vdelta1+ controls. No clustering by age or sex was observed, so analyses did not stratify donors by these variables. Thymic TRG and TRD repertoires appeared highly polyclonal with Gaussian CDR3 length distributions, unlike oligoclonal peripheral blood repertoires.

Thymic samples were depleted of alphabeta T cells, then CD3+ TCRVdelta1+ TCRVdelta2- thymocytes were FACS-sorted. The purity of the sorted Vdelta1+ thymocytes fell between about 97% and 99.6%. The thymic specimens were obtained from 8 paediatric patients who were undergoing corrective cardiac surgery and ranged in age from roughly 5 days to 15 months. Thymic tissue was dispersed and mononuclear cells isolated on a Histopaque-1077 density gradient. For staining, the antibodies used were anti-TCRVdelta1 clone TS8.2, anti-TCRVdelta2 clone B6, anti-CD3 clone HIT3a and anti-TCRalphabeta clone IP26. RNA extraction was carried out with the RNeasy mini kit, and reverse transcription was then done using Superscript III. CDR3 amplicons were produced by multiplex PCR using pooled V-gene forward primers and a constant-region reverse primer with Illumina adaptor overhangs. After gel purification, amplicons were indexed with Nextera index primers over roughly 8 extra PCR cycles and were then purified with AMPure XP beads. Libraries were sequenced on an Illumina MiSeq with paired-end 250 bp reads, dual indexing and roughly 20% PhiX spike-in. For the original study's pipeline: Reads were quality checked with FastQC, and TRG read pairs were merged with ea-utils fastq-join. Sequences were annotated with IMGT/HighV-QUEST, keeping only productive sequences with unambiguous V-gene assignment; clonotypes were defined by identical CDR3 sequence. For downstream analysis, the tools were VDJtools 1.1.1, tcR 2.2.3, Treemap and vegan Shannon diversity in R 3.4.4. The public reads were reprocessed by TCRdb using CATT, and rows of matching DNA were later combined. V and J calls and clone size were set by TCRdb, not the authors. The sample data list some 55,000 delta-chain clones, and roughly 15% of these were observed just once. The ten largest make up roughly 0.46% of the sample.

Material for sequencing was Vdelta1+ gamma-delta thymocytes from the thymus. The cell subset or site label corresponds to: FACS-sorted CD3+ TCRalphabeta- TCRVdelta1+ TCRVdelta2- thymocytes. In this chain, TRDV1 is recombined with TRDJ1; 12 bases in the middle match TRDD3. This sequence was found in a boy under two years old who had congenital heart surgery. The nucleotides are TGTGCTCTTGGGGAACTTCTTCCCCCTGAACTGGGGGATACCTGCGCCGATAAACTCATCTTT. The resulting protein is CALGELLPPELGDTCADKLIF.